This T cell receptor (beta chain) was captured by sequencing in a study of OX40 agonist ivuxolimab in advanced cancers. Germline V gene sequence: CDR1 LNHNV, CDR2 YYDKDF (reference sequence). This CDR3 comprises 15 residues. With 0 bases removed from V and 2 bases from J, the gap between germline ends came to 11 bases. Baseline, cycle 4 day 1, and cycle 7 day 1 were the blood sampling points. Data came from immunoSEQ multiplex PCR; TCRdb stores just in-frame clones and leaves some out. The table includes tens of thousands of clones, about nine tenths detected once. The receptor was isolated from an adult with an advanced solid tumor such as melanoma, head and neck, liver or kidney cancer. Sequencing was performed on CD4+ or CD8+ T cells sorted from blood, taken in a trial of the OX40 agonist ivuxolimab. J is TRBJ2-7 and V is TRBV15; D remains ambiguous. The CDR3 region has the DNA TGTGCCACCAGCAGAGATGTGGGCTTACCCTACGAGCAGTACTTC. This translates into CATSRDVGLPYEQYF.